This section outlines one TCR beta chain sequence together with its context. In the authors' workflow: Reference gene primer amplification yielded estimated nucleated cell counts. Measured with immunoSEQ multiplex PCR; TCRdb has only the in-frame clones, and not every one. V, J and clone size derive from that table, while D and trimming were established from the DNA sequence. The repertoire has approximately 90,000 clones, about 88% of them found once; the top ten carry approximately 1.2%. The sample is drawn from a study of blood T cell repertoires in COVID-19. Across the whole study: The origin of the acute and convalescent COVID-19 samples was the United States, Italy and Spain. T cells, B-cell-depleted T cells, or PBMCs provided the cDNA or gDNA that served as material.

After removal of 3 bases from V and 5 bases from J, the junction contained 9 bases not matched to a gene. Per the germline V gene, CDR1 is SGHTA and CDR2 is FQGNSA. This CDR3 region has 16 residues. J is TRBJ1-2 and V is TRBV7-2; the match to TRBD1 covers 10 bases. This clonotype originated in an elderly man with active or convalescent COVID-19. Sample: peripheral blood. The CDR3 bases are TGTGCCAGCAGCTTGGGTCGCGGACAGGGGGTTTATGGCTACACCTTC. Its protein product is CASSLGRGQGVYGYTF.